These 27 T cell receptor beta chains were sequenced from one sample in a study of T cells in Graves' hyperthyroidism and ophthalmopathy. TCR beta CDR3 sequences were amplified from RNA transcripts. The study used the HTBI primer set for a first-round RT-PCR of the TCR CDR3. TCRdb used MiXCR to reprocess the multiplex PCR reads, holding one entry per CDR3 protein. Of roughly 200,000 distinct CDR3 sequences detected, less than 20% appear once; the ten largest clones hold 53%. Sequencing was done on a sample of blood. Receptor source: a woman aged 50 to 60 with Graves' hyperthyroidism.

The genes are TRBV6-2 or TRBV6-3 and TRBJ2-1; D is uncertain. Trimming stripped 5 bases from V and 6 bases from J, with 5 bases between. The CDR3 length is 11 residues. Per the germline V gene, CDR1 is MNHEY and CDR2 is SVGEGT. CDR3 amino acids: CASSIINEQFF. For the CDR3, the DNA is TGTGCCAGCAGTATAATCAATGAGCAGTTCTTC.

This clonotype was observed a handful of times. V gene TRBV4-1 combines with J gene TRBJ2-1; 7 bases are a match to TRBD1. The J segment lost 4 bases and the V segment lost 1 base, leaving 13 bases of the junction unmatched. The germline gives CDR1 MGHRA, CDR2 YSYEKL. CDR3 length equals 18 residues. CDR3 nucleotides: TGCGCCAGCAGCCAAGGTTCGTTTAGGGGGCCCCTTTACAATGAGCAGTTCTTC. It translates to CASSQGSFRGPLYNEQFF.

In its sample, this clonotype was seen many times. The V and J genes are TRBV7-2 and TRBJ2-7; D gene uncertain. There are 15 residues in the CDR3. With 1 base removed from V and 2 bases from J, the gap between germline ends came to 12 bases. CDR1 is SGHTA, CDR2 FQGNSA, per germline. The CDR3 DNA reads TGTGCCAGCAGCTTAGGGCCAGGAAGAACCTACGAGCAGTACTTC. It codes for CASSLGPGRTYEQYF.

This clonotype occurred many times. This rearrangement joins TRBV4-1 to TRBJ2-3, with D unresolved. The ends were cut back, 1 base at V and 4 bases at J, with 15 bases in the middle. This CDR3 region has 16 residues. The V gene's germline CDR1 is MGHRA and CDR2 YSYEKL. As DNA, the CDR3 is TGCGCCAGCAGCCAAGGCCAGCCCTCCGTCGCAGATACGCAGTATTTT. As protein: CASSQGQPSVADTQYF.

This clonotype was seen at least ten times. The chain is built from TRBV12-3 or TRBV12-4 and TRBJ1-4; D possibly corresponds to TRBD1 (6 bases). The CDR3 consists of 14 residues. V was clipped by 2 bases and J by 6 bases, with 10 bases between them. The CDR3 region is CASSLYSGDEKLFF. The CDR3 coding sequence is TGTGCCAGCAGTTTATACTCAGGGGATGAAAAACTGTTTTTT.

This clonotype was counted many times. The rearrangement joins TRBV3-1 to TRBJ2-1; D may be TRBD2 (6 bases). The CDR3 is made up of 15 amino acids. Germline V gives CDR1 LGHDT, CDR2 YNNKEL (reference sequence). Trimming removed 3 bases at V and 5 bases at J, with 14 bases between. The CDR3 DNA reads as TGTGCCAGCAGCCACACGAGGGAGGTAAACAATGAGCAGTTCTTC. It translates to CASSHTREVNNEQFF.

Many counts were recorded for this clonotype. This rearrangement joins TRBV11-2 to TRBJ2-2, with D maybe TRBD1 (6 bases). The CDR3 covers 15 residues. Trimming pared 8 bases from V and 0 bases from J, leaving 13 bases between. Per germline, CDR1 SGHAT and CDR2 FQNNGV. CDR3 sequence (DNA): TGTGCCAGCCCCAATGGGACAACGAACACCGGGGAGCTGTTTTTT. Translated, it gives CASPNGTTNTGELFF.

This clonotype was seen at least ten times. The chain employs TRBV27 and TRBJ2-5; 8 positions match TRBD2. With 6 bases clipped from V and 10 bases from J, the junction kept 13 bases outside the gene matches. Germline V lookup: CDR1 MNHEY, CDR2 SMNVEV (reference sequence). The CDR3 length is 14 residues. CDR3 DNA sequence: TGTGCCAGCAGCCCAGACCTCAGCGGGGGACACCAGTACTTC. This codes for CASSPDLSGGHQYF.

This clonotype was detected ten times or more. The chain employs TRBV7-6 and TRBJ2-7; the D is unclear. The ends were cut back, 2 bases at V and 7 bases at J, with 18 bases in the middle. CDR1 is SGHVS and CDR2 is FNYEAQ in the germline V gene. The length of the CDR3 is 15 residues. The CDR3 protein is CASSLSQATFGEQYF. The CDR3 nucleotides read TGTGCCAGCAGCTTAAGCCAGGCGACCTTTGGAGAGCAGTACTTC.

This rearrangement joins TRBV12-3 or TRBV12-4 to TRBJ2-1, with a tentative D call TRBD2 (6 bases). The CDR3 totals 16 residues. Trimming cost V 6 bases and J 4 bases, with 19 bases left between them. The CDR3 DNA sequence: TGTGCCAGCAGAGACGAACTAGCACAGCCGTACAATGAGCAGTTCTTC. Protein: CASRDELAQPYNEQFF.

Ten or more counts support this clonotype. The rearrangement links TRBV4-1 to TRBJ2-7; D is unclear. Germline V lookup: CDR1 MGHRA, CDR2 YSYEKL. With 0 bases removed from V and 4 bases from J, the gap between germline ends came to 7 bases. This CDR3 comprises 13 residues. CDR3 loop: CASSQELRYEQYF. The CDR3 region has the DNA TGCGCCAGCAGCCAAGAGCTCCGGTACGAGCAGTACTTC.

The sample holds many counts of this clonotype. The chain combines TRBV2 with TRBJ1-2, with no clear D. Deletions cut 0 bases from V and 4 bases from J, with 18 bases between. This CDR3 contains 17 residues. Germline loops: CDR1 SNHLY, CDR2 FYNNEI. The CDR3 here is CASSEAVQLTTSYGYTF. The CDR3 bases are TGTGCCAGCAGTGAAGCGGTACAGCTTACCACCTCCTATGGCTACACCTTC.

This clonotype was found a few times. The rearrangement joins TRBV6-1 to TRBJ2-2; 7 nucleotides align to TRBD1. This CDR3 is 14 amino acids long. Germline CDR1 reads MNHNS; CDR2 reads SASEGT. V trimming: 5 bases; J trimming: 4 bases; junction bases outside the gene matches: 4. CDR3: CASSPTGVTGELFF. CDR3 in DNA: TGTGCCAGCAGTCCTACAGGGGTCACCGGGGAGCTGTTTTTT.

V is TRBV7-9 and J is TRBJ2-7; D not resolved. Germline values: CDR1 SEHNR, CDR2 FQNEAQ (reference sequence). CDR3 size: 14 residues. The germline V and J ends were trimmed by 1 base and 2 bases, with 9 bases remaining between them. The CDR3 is CASSLVAGTYEQYF. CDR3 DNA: TGTGCCAGCAGCTTAGTAGCTGGGACCTACGAGCAGTACTTC.

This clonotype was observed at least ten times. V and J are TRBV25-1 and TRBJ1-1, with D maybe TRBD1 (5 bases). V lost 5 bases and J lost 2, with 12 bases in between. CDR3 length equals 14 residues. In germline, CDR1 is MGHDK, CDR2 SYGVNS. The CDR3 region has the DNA TGTGCCAGCAGTAGAGGGGCAGGCAACACTGAAGCTTTCTTT. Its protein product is CASSRGAGNTEAFF. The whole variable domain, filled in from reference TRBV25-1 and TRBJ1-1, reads EADIYQTPRYLVIGTGKKITLECSQTMGHDKMYWYQQDPGMELHLIHYSYGVNSTEKGDLSSESTVSRIRTEHFPLTLESARPSHTSQYLCASSRGAGNTEAFFGQGTRLTVV.

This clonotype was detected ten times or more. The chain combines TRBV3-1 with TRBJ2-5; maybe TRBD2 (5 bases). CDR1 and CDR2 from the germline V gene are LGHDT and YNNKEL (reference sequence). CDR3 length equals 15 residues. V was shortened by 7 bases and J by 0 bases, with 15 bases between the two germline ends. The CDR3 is CASKDQVGNQETQYF. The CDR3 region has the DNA TGTGCCAGCAAAGACCAGGTCGGGAACCAAGAGACCCAGTACTTC.

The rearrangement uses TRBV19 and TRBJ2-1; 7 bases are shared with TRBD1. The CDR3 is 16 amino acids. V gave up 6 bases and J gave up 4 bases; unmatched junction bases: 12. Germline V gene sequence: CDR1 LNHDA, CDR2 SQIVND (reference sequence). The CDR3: CASSPTGRGRYNEQFF. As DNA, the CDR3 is TGTGCCAGTAGCCCAACGGGAAGGGGGCGGTACAATGAGCAGTTCTTC.

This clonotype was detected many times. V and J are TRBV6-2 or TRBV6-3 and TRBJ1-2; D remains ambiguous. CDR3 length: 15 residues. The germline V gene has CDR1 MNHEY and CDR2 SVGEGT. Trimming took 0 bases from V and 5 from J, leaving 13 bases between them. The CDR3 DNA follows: TGTGCCAGCAGTTACTCAGTGAACAGCCCATATGGCTACACCTTC. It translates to CASSYSVNSPYGYTF.

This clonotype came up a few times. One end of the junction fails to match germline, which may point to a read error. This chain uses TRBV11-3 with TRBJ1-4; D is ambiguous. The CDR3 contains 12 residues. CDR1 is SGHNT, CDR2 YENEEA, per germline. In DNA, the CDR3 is TGTGTCAGCAGCTTGACGCCTGAAAAACTGTTTTTT. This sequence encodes CVSSLTPEKLFF.

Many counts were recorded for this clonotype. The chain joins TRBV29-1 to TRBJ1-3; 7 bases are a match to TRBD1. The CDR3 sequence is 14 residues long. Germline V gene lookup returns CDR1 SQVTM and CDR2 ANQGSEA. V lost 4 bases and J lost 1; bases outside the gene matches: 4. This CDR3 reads CSVGLGQSGNTIYF. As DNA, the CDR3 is TGCAGCGTTGGACTGGGACAGTCTGGAAACACCATATATTTT.

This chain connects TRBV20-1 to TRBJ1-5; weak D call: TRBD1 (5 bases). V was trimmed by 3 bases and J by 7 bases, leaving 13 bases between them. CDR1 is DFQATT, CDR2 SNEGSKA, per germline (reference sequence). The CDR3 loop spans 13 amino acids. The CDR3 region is CSASGGAEQPQHF. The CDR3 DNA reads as TGCAGTGCTAGTGGAGGGGCAGAGCAGCCCCAGCATTTT.

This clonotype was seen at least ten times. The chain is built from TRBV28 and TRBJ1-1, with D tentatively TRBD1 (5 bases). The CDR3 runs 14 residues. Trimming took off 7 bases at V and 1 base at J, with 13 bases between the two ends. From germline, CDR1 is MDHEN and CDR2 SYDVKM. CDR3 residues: CASKTPQGNTEAFF. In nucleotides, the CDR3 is TGTGCCAGCAAGACACCCCAGGGGAACACTGAAGCTTTCTTT.

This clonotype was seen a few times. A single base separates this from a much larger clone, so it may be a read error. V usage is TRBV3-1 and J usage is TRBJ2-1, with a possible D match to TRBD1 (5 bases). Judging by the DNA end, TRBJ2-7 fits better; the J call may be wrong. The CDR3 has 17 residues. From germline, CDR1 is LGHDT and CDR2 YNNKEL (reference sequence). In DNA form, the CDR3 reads TGTGCCAGCAGTCTAACAATTACAGGCGGTGGCTACAATGAGCAGTACTTC. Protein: CASSLTITGGGYNEQYF.

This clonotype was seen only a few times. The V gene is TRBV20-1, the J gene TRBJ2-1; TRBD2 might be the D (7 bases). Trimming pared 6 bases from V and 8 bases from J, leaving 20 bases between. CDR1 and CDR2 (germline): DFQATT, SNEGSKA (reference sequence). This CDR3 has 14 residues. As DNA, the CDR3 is TGCAGTGCCACCCAGGGGACTATCGCTCATGAGCAGTTCTTC. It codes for CSATQGTIAHEQFF.

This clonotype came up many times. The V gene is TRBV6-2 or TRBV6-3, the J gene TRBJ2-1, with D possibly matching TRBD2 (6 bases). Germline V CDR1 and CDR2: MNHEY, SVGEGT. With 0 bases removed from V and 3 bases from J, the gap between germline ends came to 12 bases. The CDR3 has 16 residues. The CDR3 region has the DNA TGTGCCAGCAGTTACTCGAAGCGGGCAGACTACAATGAGCAGTTCTTC. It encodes CASSYSKRADYNEQFF.

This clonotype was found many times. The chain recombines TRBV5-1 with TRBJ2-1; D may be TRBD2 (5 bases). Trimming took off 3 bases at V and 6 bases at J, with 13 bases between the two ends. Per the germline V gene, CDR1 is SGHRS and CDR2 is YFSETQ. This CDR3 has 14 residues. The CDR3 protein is CASSSDLEGNEQFF. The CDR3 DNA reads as TGCGCCAGCAGCTCGGACTTGGAAGGCAATGAGCAGTTCTTC.

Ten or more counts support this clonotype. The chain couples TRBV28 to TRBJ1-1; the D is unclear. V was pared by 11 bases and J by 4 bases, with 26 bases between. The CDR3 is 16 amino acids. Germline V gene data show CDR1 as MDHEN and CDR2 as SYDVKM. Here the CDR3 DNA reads TGTGCCCACCATGGAGACCGCTTCTCCCGGAGCACTGAAGCTTTCTTT. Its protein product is CAHHGDRFSRSTEAFF.